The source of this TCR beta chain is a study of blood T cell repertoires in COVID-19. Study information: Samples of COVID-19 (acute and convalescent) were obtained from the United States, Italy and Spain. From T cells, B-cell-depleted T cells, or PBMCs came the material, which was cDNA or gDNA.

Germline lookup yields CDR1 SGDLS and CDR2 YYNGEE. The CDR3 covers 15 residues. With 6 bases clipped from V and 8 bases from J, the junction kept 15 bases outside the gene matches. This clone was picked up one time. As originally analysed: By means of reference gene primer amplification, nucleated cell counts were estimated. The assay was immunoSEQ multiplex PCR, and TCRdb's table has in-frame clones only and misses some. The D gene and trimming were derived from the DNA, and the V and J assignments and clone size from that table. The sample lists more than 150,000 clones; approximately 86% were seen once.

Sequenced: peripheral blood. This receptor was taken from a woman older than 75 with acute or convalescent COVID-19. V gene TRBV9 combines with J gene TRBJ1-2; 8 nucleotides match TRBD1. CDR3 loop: CASTEGAGGFWGYTF. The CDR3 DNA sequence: TGTGCCAGCACCGAGGGGGCAGGGGGCTTTTGGGGCTACACCTTC.